These 9 T cell receptor beta chains originate from one sample sequenced in a study of vaccination and CD4 T cells after COVID-19. These TCRs' antigens remain unknown. Sequencing of DNA taken from cultured CD4+ T cells relied on the Oncomine TCR Beta short-read assay. TCRdb reprocessed the PCR reads via MiXCR and lists one record per CDR3 protein. The profile shows some 26,000 distinct CDR3 sequences, roughly 70% of them singletons. The treatment is: approximately nine-day PBMC culture with coronavirus spike peptide pools or control peptides (ViraFEST assay). Sequenced here: CD4+ T cells from blood, cultured in vitro, sampled after SARS-CoV-2 vaccination. These receptors were obtained from a human donor who received a COVID-19 vaccine.

The CDR3 is CASTESGAQNGYTF. In nucleotides, the CDR3 is TGTGCCAGCACAGAATCGGGGGCGCAGAATGGCTACACCTTC. The V and J genes are TRBV6-1 and TRBJ1-2, with D possibly matching TRBD1 (6 bases). The CDR3 runs to 14 residues. CDR1 and CDR2 (germline): MNHNS, SASEGT. With 7 bases removed from V and 6 bases from J, the gap between germline ends came to 18 bases.

The DNA of the CDR3 is TGTGCCAGCAGCTTAGACAGGGTACCCGGAAACACCATATATTTT. Its translation: CASSLDRVPGNTIYF. The V and J genes are TRBV7-8 and TRBJ1-3, with D possibly being TRBD1 (6 bases). V was cut by 1 base and J by 4 bases, with 11 bases left in between. This CDR3 has 15 residues. The germline V gene encodes CDR1 SGHVS and CDR2 FQNEAQ.

The chain recombines TRBV27 with TRBJ1-6; TRBD1 matches 7 bases. The germline V gene encodes CDR1 MNHEY and CDR2 SMNVEV (reference sequence). The CDR3 sequence is 15 residues long. J lost 4 bases, V lost 4 bases, and 4 bases had no gene match. CDR3 in DNA: TGTGCCAGCAGTTATCTGGGACAGTATAATTCACCCCTCCACTTT. It encodes CASSYLGQYNSPLHF.

This chain connects TRBV6-5 to TRBJ2-7; D perhaps matches TRBD1 (7 bases). This CDR3 contains 17 residues. Trimming shortened V by 2 bases and J by 2 bases, and 19 bases separated the two germline ends. Per the germline V gene, CDR1 is MNHEY and CDR2 is SVGAGI. This CDR3 is CASSYISVEGAPYEQYF. The DNA for the CDR3 is TGTGCCAGCAGTTACATATCCGTGGAGGGGGCTCCCTACGAGCAGTACTTC.

The chain links TRBV2 to TRBJ1-3, with 9 positions matching TRBD1. The length of the CDR3 is 15 residues. V lost 0 bases and J lost 11; bases outside the gene matches: 8. From germline, CDR1 is SNHLY and CDR2 FYNNEI. As DNA, the CDR3 is TGTGCCAGCAGTGAAGCGCGTGGGGACAGGGCATCCATATATTTT. Translating it yields CASSEARGDRASIYF.

This chain joins TRBV6-5 and TRBJ1-5; D is ambiguous. Germline loops: CDR1 MNHEY, CDR2 SVGAGI. V was shortened by 3 bases and J by 4 bases, with 7 bases between the two germline ends. This CDR3 has 13 amino acids. The DNA of the CDR3 is TGTGCCAGCAGTTATTTGGCGAATCAGCCCCAGCATTTT. Translated: CASSYLANQPQHF.

J is TRBJ2-7 and V is TRBV20-1; 9 bases match TRBD2. The length of the CDR3 is 11 residues. Germline V gene sequence: CDR1 DFQATT, CDR2 SNEGSKA (reference sequence). V was clipped by 5 bases and J by 11 bases; unmatched bases: 7. CDR3 nucleotides: TGCAGTGCTCAGCGGGGGGCTACGGAGTACTTC. Its translation is CSAQRGATEYF.

V usage is TRBV27 and J usage is TRBJ1-2; D remains unclear. The germline V gene has CDR1 MNHEY and CDR2 SMNVEV (reference sequence). Trimming left V 5 bases short and J 4 bases short, with 14 bases between. The CDR3 length is 14 residues. CDR3 DNA sequence: TGTGCCAGCAGTCCCCCCTCGTGGCCCTATGGCTACACCTTC. Its protein is CASSPPSWPYGYTF.

This clonotype was seen a few times. The chain is built from TRBV19 and TRBJ1-2; 9 bases agree with TRBD1. After removal of 4 bases from V and 8 bases from J, the junction contained 5 bases not matched to a gene. The CDR3 extends over 13 amino acids. The germline V gene has CDR1 LNHDA and CDR2 SQIVND (reference sequence). In DNA form, the CDR3 reads TGTGCCAGTAGTACCGGGACAGGGAGGGGCTACACCTTC. It encodes CASSTGTGRGYTF.